What follows describes a single T cell receptor (beta chain). Sequencing was performed with immunoSEQ multiplex PCR; in TCRdb, only in-frame clones are kept and a portion is missing. This table has 250,000 to 300,000 clones, over 75% appearing once. This sample was included in a study of control samples from healthy donors and cancer patients. This CDR3 is built from 15 residues. CDR1 and CDR2 from the germline V gene are MNHNY and SVGAGI (reference sequence). V gave up 5 bases and J gave up 0 bases; unmatched junction bases: 6. Sequenced: PBMCs. The source of this sequence is a woman aged 55-69 years with lung cancer. The chain employs TRBV6-6 and TRBJ2-7; 8 nucleotides align to TRBD1. CDR3 nucleotide sequence: TGTGCCAGCAGTGAGCAGGGGGCGTTCTCCTACGAGCAGTACTTC. Protein: CASSEQGAFSYEQYF.